Detailed here is one T cell receptor beta chain. The table came from immunoSEQ multiplex PCR; TCRdb's copy has only in-frame clones and leaves some out. In the table there are around 38,000 clones, less than 90% of which are singletons. This sample was taken from a study of graft-versus-host responses after intestinal transplantation. Study in general: Each transplant was multivisceral, liver-intestinal, or isolated intestinal.

The CDR3 spans 14 residues. Germline V lookup: CDR1 SGHKS, CDR2 YYEKEE (reference sequence). The V end lost 5 bases, the J end lost 0 bases, and 9 bases lay between the germline ends. The sequences come from PBMCs, collected 1,000 to 1,200 days after transplant. This receptor was obtained from a human patient who received an intestinal transplant, so some T cells may come from the graft donor. The chain links TRBV5-5 to TRBJ1-5, with a weak D call TRBD1 (5 bases). CDR3 protein: CASSQGVSNQPQHF. CDR3 coding DNA: TGTGCCAGCAGTCAAGGGGTTAGCAATCAGCCCCAGCATTTT.